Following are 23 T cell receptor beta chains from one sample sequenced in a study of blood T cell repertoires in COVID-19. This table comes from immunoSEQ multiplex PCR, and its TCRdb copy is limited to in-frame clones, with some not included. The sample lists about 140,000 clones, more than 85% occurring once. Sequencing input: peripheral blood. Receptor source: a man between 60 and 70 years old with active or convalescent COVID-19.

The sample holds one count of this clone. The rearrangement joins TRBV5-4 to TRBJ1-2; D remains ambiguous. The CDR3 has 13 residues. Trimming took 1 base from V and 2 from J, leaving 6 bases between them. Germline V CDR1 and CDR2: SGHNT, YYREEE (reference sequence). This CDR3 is CASSLTQNYGYTF. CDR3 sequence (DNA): TGTGCCAGCAGCTTGACACAGAACTATGGCTACACCTTC. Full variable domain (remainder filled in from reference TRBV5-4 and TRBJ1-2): ETGVTQSPTHLIKTRGQQVTLRCSSQSGHNTVSWYQQALGQGPQFIFQYYREEENGRGNFPPRFSGLQFPNYSSELNVNALELDDSALYLCASSLTQNYGYTFGSGTRLTVV.

CDR3 protein: CASSYSTGTEAFF. The CDR3 bases are TGTGCCAGCAGTTACTCGACGGGCACTGAAGCTTTCTTT. The chain couples TRBV6-5 to TRBJ1-1; no firm D call. Trimming shortened V by 0 bases and J by 4 bases, and 6 bases separated the two germline ends. This CDR3 contains 13 residues. Looked up from germline, CDR1 is MNHEY and CDR2 is SVGAGI.

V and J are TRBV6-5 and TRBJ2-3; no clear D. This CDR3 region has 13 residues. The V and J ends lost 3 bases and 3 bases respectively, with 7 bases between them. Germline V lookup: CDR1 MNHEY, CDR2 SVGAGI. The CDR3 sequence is CASSYQRTDTQYF. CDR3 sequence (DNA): TGTGCCAGCAGTTATCAGAGGACAGATACGCAGTATTTT.

CDR3 DNA: TGTGCCAGCAGTTTACGGTCCAAGAGACAGGGTAACATTTACGAGCAGTACTTC. Protein: CASSLRSKRQGNIYEQYF. The V and J genes are TRBV28 and TRBJ2-7; 7 positions match TRBD1. The junction had 17 bases not matched to a gene; V was cut back by 2 bases and J by 4 bases. Germline assignment: CDR1 MDHEN and CDR2 SYDVKM. CDR3 size: 18 residues. Full variable domain (missing parts from reference TRBV28 and TRBJ2-7): DVKVTQSSRYLVKRTGEKVFLECVQDMDHENMFWYRQDPGLGLRLIYFSYDVKMKEKGDIPEGYSVSREKKERFSLILESASTNQTSMYLCASSLRSKRQGNIYEQYFGPGTRLTVT.

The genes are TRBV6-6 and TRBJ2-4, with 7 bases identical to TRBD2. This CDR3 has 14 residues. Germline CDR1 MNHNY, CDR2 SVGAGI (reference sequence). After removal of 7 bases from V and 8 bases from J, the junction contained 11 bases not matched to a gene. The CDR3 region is CASTAGEGVYIQYF. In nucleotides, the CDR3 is TGTGCCAGCACTGCGGGGGAGGGCGTGTACATTCAGTACTTC.

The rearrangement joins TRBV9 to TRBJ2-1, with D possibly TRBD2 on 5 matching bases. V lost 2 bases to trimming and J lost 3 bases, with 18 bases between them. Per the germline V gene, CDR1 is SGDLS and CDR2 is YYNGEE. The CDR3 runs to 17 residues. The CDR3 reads CASSVKGRESVYNEQFF. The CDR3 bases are TGTGCCAGCAGCGTTAAGGGTAGGGAGTCCGTCTACAATGAGCAGTTCTTC.

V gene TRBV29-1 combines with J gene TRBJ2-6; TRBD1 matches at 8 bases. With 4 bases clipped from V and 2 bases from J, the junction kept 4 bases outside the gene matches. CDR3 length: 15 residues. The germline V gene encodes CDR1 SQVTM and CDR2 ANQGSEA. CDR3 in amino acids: CSVGGDRTGANVLTF. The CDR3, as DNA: TGCAGCGTTGGTGGGGACAGGACTGGGGCCAACGTCCTGACTTTC.

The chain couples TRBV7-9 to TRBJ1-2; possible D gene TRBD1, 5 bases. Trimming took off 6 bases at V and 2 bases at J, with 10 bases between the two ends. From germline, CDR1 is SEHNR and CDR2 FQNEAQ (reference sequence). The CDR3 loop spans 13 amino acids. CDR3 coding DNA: TGTGCCAGCAGTTGGGGGGAAAACTATGGCTACACCTTC. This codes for CASSWGENYGYTF.

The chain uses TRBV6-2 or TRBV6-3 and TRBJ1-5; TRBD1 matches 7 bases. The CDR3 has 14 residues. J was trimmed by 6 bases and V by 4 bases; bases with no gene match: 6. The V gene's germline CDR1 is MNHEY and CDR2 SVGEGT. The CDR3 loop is CASSSAGGSQPQHF. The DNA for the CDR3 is TGTGCCAGCAGTTCGGCAGGGGGAAGTCAGCCCCAGCATTTT.

CDR3 sequence reads: CASGGANEQFF. Written as DNA, the CDR3 is TGTGCCAGCGGCGGGGCCAATGAGCAGTTCTTC. This sequence joins TRBV11-3 and TRBJ2-1; D is possibly TRBD2 (6 bases). Germline V gene lookup returns CDR1 SGHNT and CDR2 YENEEA. Trimming cost V 8 bases and J 6 bases, with 8 bases left between them. This CDR3 region has 11 residues.

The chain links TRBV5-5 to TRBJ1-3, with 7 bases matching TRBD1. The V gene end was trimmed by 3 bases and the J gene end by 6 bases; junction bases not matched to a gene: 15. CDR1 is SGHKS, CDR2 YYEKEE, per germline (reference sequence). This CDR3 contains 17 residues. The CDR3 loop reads CASSSLNRGGGKNTIYF. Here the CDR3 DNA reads TGTGCCAGCAGCTCTCTCAACAGGGGTGGAGGGAAAAACACCATATATTTT.

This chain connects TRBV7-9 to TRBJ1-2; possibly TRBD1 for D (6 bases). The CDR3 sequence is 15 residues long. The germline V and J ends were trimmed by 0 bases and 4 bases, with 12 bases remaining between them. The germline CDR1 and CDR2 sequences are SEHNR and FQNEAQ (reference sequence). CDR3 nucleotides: TGTGCCAGCAGCTTAGCGCTGACAGGTCTCTATGGCTACACCTTC. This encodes CASSLALTGLYGYTF.

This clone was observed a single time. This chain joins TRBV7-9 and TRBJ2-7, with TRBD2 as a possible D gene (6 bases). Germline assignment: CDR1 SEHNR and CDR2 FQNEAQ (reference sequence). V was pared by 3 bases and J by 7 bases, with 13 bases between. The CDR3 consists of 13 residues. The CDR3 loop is CASSFDAGREQYF. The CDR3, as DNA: TGTGCCAGCAGCTTCGACGCGGGACGTGAGCAGTACTTC. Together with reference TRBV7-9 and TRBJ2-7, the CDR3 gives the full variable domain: DTGVSQNPRHKITKRGQNVTFRCDPISEHNRLYWYRQTLGQGPEFLTYFQNEAQLEKSRLLSDRFSAERPKGSFSTLEIQRTEQGDSAMYLCASSFDAGREQYFGPGTRLTVT.

This CDR3 reads CATRDFNSGNTIYF. The CDR3, as DNA: TGTGCCACACGCGACTTTAACTCTGGAAACACCATATATTTT. V and J are TRBV10-3 and TRBJ1-3; D is unresolved. The CDR3 sequence is 14 residues long. Germline V gene sequence: CDR1 ENHRY, CDR2 SYGVKD. Trimming stripped 10 bases from V and 0 bases from J, with 13 bases between.

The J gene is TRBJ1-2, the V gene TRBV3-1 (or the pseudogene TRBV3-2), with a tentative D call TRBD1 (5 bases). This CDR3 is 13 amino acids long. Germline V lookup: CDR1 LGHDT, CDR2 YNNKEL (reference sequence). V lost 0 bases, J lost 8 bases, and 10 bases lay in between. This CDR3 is CASSQDGAGGYTF. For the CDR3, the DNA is TGTGCCAGCAGCCAAGATGGGGCAGGGGGCTACACCTTC.

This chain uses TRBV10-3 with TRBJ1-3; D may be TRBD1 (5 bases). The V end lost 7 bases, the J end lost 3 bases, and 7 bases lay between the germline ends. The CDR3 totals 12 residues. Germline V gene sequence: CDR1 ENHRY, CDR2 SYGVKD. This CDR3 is CAIKGDGNTIYF. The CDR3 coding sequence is TGTGCCATCAAAGGGGATGGAAACACCATATATTTT.

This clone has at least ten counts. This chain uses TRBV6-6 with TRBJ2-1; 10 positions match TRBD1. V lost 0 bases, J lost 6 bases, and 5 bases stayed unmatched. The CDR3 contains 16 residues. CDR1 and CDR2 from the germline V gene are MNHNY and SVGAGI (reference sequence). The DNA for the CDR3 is TGTGCCAGCAGTTACTCGGGACAGGGGCGGGTCAATGAGCAGTTCTTC. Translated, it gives CASSYSGQGRVNEQFF.

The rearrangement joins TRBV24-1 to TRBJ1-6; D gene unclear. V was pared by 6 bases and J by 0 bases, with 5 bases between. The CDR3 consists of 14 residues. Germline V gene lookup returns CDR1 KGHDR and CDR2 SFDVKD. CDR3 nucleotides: TGTGCCACCAGTACAAGCTCCTATAATTCACCCCTCCACTTT. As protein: CATSTSSYNSPLHF.

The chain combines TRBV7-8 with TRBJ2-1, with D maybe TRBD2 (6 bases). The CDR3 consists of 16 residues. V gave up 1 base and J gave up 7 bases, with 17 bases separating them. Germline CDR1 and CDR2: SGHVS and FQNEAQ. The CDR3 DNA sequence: TGTGCCAGCAGCTTAGAGACTAGACTAATTTCGAATGAGCAGTTCTTC. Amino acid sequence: CASSLETRLISNEQFF.

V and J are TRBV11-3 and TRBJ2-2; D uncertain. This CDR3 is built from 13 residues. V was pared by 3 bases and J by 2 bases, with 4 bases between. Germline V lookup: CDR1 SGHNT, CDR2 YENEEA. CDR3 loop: CASSFQNTGELFF. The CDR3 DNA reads TGTGCCAGCAGCTTCCAAAACACCGGGGAGCTGTTTTTT.

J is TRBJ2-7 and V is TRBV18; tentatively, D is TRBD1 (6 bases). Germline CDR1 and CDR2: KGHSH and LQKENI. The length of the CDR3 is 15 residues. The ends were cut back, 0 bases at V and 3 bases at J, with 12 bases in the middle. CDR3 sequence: CASSPPAGQLYEQYF. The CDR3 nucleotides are TGTGCCAGCTCACCACCGGCAGGACAGCTCTACGAGCAGTACTTC.

This chain's CDR3 is CASRVAGGGNEQFF. CDR3 nucleotide sequence: TGTGCCAGCAGGGTAGCGGGAGGGGGCAATGAGCAGTTCTTC. The chain is built from TRBV2 and TRBJ2-1, with 11 bases fitting TRBD2. V shed 6 bases and J 6 bases; nucleotides not matched to a gene: 4. The germline CDR1 and CDR2 sequences are SNHLY and FYNNEI. The CDR3 sequence is 14 residues long.

The CDR3 loop is CASSYSGPSNTEAFF. CDR3 coding DNA: TGTGCCAGCAGTTACTCGGGGCCCTCGAACACTGAAGCTTTCTTT. The chain couples TRBV6-2 or TRBV6-3 to TRBJ1-1, with a possible D match to TRBD1 (5 bases). This CDR3 spans 15 amino acids. V was clipped by 0 bases and J by 1 base, with 9 bases between them. Germline V CDR1 and CDR2: MNHEY, SVGEGT.